A single sample gave rise to the 28 T cell receptor beta chains below, sequenced in a study of CD8 T cells in Susac syndrome. It was with random hexamers that about 0.45 to 1 ug RNA was reverse transcribed. In TCRdb, the immunoSEQ multiplex PCR reads were re-called with MiXCR into one record per CDR3 protein. The data show 95,000 to 150,000 distinct CDR3 sequences, with 95% to 96% seen just once and 0.13% to 0.15% held by the top ten. The specimen was CD4+ T cells from PBMCs. The source of these receptors is a human donor with Susac syndrome.

The rearrangement joins TRBV30 to TRBJ2-1; 7 bases align to TRBD2. V lost 2 bases, J lost 0 bases, and 10 bases stayed unmatched. The CDR3 covers 17 residues. From germline, CDR1 is GTSNPN and CDR2 SVGIG (reference sequence). The CDR3 region is CAWSTLGGTSSYNEQFF. The CDR3 DNA reads as TGTGCCTGGAGTACCCTGGGGGGGACCAGCTCCTACAATGAGCAGTTCTTC.

The genes are TRBV3-1 and TRBJ2-7, with 11 nucleotides matching TRBD2. The V and J ends lost 5 bases and 3 bases, in that order; junction bases with no gene match: 3. The CDR3 is 14 residues long. Germline V lookup: CDR1 LGHDT, CDR2 YNNKEL (reference sequence). The CDR3: CASSAGTSGYEQYF. The CDR3 nucleotides read TGTGCCAGCAGCGCCGGGACTAGCGGCTACGAGCAGTACTTC.

The chain employs TRBV18 and TRBJ2-2; no clear D gene. Between the trimmed V and J ends, which lost 3 bases and 5 bases, there was a span of 7 bases. Germline CDR1 is KGHSH and CDR2 is LQKENI. CDR3 size: 13 residues. The CDR3 DNA is TGTGCCAGCTCACCGACTCCTACCGGGGAGCTGTTTTTT. Residues: CASSPTPTGELFF.

This sequence joins TRBV24-1 and TRBJ2-3; D gene unclear. V shed 1 base and J shed 9 bases, with 10 bases lying between them. Germline V gene sequence: CDR1 KGHDR, CDR2 SFDVKD. This CDR3 has 13 residues. CDR3 DNA sequence: TGTGCCACCAGTGATTTCGGAGCGAACACGCAGTATTTT. Translation gives CATSDFGANTQYF.

The chain joins TRBV9 to TRBJ2-7; 10 bases align to TRBD1. The ends lost 3 bases at V and 3 bases at J; junction bases unmatched: 3. In germline, CDR1 is SGDLS, CDR2 YYNGEE. The CDR3 runs 14 residues. CDR3 coding DNA: TGTGCCAGCAGCGCTGGGACAGGGGTCTACGAGCAGTACTTC. Amino acid sequence: CASSAGTGVYEQYF.

This rearrangement joins TRBV25-1 to TRBJ2-3, with D possibly being TRBD1 or TRBD2 (5 bases each). Germline V gene data show CDR1 as MGHDK and CDR2 as SYGVNS. The CDR3 is made up of 13 amino acids. V was cut by 1 base and J by 5 bases, with 7 bases left in between. CDR3 protein: CASSEWGRDTQYF. The DNA of the CDR3 is TGTGCCAGCAGTGAATGGGGACGAGATACGCAGTATTTT. The whole variable domain, remainder taken from reference TRBV25-1 and TRBJ2-3, is EADIYQTPRYLVIGTGKKITLECSQTMGHDKMYWYQQDPGMELHLIHYSYGVNSTEKGDLSSESTVSRIRTEHFPLTLESARPSHTSQYLCASSEWGRDTQYFGPGTRLTVL.

This chain joins TRBV14 and TRBJ2-7; 14 bases fit TRBD2. The CDR3 sequence is 14 residues long. V lost 0 bases to trimming and J lost 9 bases; unmatched junction nucleotides: 1. CDR1 is SGHDN, CDR2 FVKESK, per germline. CDR3 sequence reads: CASSQDGTSGGQYF. Written as DNA, the CDR3 is TGTGCCAGCAGCCAAGATGGGACTAGCGGGGGGCAGTACTTC.

The genes are TRBV28 and TRBJ1-1, with TRBD1 matching 8 bases. The CDR3 spans 14 residues. The V gene's germline CDR1 is MDHEN and CDR2 SYDVKM. Unmatched junction bases numbered 6, after V lost 4 bases and J lost 5 bases. CDR3 bases: TGTGCCAGCAGTTCGACAGGGGTGCGGACTGAAGCTTTCTTT. Its translation is CASSSTGVRTEAFF.

The rearrangement links TRBV3-1 to TRBJ2-3, with 8 bases fitting TRBD2. V trimming: 1 base; J trimming: 3 bases; junction bases outside the gene matches: 3. This CDR3 has 15 residues. The germline V gene encodes CDR1 LGHDT and CDR2 YNNKEL (reference sequence). CDR3 coding DNA: TGTGCCAGCAGCCAAGCGGGAGGGTGGACAGATACGCAGTATTTT. This gives the protein CASSQAGGWTDTQYF.

This chain uses TRBV18 with TRBJ1-1; TRBD1 might be the D (6 bases). This CDR3 is built from 12 residues. Germline values: CDR1 KGHSH, CDR2 LQKENI. The V and J ends lost 5 bases and 7 bases respectively, with 11 bases between them. Here the CDR3 DNA reads TGTGCCAGCTCATCCGGACAGTTTGAAGCTTTCTTT. Its protein product is CASSSGQFEAFF.

The count of this clonotype is one. This chain links TRBV29-1 with TRBJ1-1; perhaps TRBD1 as D (5 bases). V was clipped by 3 bases and J by 1 base, with 12 bases between them. The CDR3 is made up of 14 amino acids. CDR1 and CDR2 from the germline V gene are SQVTM and ANQGSEA. CDR3 in DNA: TGCAGCGTTGACCCCCTAACAGGGAACACTGAAGCTTTCTTT. Encoded protein: CSVDPLTGNTEAFF. Filled out from reference TRBV29-1 and TRBJ1-1, the complete variable domain reads SAVISQKPSRDICQRGTSLTIQCQVDSQVTMMFWYRQQPGQSLTLIATANQGSEATYESGFVIDKFPISRPNLTFSTLTVSNMSPEDSSIYLCSVDPLTGNTEAFFGQGTRLTVV.

The V call is TRBV7-9, the J call TRBJ2-4, with 8 bases aligning to TRBD1. CDR3 size: 15 residues. V was clipped by 5 bases and J by 3 bases; unmatched bases: 6. CDR1 and CDR2 from the germline V gene are SEHNR and FQNEAQ (reference sequence). CDR3 protein: CASSPGTGGKNIQYF. The CDR3 DNA follows: TGTGCCAGCAGCCCGGGGACAGGCGGCAAAAACATTCAGTACTTC. Full variable domain (missing parts from reference TRBV7-9 and TRBJ2-4): DTGVSQNPRHKITKRGQNVTFRCDPISEHNRLYWYRQTLGQGPEFLTYFQNEAQLEKSRLLSDRFSAERPKGSFSTLEIQRTEQGDSAMYLCASSPGTGGKNIQYFGAGTRLSVL.

CDR3 protein: CASTSDGTSYEQYF. The CDR3 DNA reads as TGTGCCAGCACCTCGGACGGAACCAGCTACGAGCAGTACTTC. The J gene is TRBJ2-7, the V gene TRBV6-5; D gene uncertain. Germline V CDR1 and CDR2: MNHEY, SVGAGI. The CDR3 extends over 14 amino acids. V shed 7 bases and J shed 3 bases, with 16 bases lying between them.

Written as DNA, the CDR3 is TGTGCCAGCAGCGAACGACAGGGTCTGGACACTGAAGCTTTCTTT. Its translation: CASSERQGLDTEAFF. The V and J genes are TRBV7-8 and TRBJ1-1; 7 nucleotides line up with TRBD1. The ends lost 5 bases at V and 3 bases at J; junction bases unmatched: 9. CDR1 and CDR2 from the germline V gene are SGHVS and FQNEAQ. The CDR3 has 15 amino acids. Supplemented by reference TRBV7-8 and TRBJ1-1, the full variable domain reads GAGVSQSPRYKVAKRGQDVALRCDPISGHVSLFWYQQALGQGPEFLTYFQNEAQLDKSGLPSDRFFAERPEGSVSTLKIQRTQQEDSAVYLCASSERQGLDTEAFFGQGTRLTVV.

The rearrangement links TRBV30 to TRBJ2-1; 14 nucleotides agree with TRBD2. Germline V gene lookup returns CDR1 GTSNPN and CDR2 SVGIG (reference sequence). V dropped 2 bases and J dropped 10; count of bases not matched to a gene: 1. The CDR3 is made up of 13 amino acids. CDR3: CAWSRTSGREQFF. In DNA form, the CDR3 reads TGTGCCTGGAGTCGGACTAGCGGGAGGGAGCAGTTCTTC. The full variable domain, its missing parts supplied by reference TRBV30 and TRBJ2-1, is SQTIHQWPATLVQPVGSPLSLECTVEGTSNPNLYWYRQAAGRGLQLLFYSVGIGQISSEVPQNLSASRPQDRQFILSSKKLLLSDSGFYLCAWSRTSGREQFFGPGTRLTVL.

The chain is built from TRBV7-8 and TRBJ2-1; D gene uncertain. The CDR3 contains 12 residues. Germline CDR1 and CDR2: SGHVS and FQNEAQ. The V gene lost 0 bases and the J gene lost 9 bases, with 6 bases spanning the gap. The CDR3 sequence is CASSLAMGEQFF. The CDR3 region has the DNA TGTGCCAGCAGCTTAGCGATGGGTGAGCAGTTCTTC.

In this sample, this clonotype turned up once. The chain employs TRBV21-1 and TRBJ2-1; the listed D gene, TRBD1, was not tested against the DNA. TRBV21-1 is a documented pseudogene. The CDR3 runs to 17 residues. The CDR3 sequence: CASADRAPTGEDNEQFF. CDR3 coding DNA: TGTGCCAGCGCCGATCGAGCCCCGACAGGGGAGGACAATGAGCAGTTCTTC.

The chain links TRBV27 to TRBJ2-1; either TRBD1 or TRBD2 may supply D (5 bases each). CDR1 is MNHEY, CDR2 SMNVEV, per germline (reference sequence). The CDR3 has 20 residues. The V end was cut by 4 bases, the J end by 7 bases, with 32 bases between. CDR3 sequence (DNA): TGTGCCAGCAGTTATCCCAGTCCCGGGACCGGCACTGAGGTCAGGAATGAGCAGTTCTTC. It specifies CASSYPSPGTGTEVRNEQFF.

This clonotype was observed once. This chain uses TRBV10-3 with TRBJ1-1; 7 bases map to TRBD1. V was clipped by 6 bases and J by 0 bases; unmatched bases: 4. This CDR3 comprises 14 residues. Germline V gene data show CDR1 as ENHRY and CDR2 as SYGVKD. CDR3 amino acids: CAIRDRALNTEAFF. The CDR3 nucleotides read TGTGCCATCAGAGACAGGGCCCTGAACACTGAAGCTTTCTTT.

The V and J genes are TRBV30 and TRBJ2-3, with D perhaps TRBD2 (5 bases). The V gene's germline CDR1 is GTSNPN and CDR2 SVGIG (reference sequence). The CDR3 consists of 13 residues. Between the trimmed V and J ends, which lost 4 bases and 3 bases, there was a span of 11 bases. The CDR3 DNA is TGTGCCTGGAAAAGACGGGGAACAGATACGCAGTATTTT. Encoded protein: CAWKRRGTDTQYF.

In DNA, the CDR3 is TGCGCCAGCAGCTTGGGGTTCCGGGAGGAGACCCAGTACTTC. Translation gives CASSLGFREETQYF. This chain links TRBV5-1 with TRBJ2-5; perhaps TRBD2 as D (6 bases). V lost 0 bases, J lost 5 bases, and 11 bases lay in between. The CDR3 length is 14 residues. Germline assignment: CDR1 SGHRS and CDR2 YFSETQ.

This clonotype appeared a single time. The chain employs TRBV29-1 and TRBJ1-2; D is ambiguous. Trimming took 4 bases from V and 0 from J, leaving 0 bases between them. The germline V gene encodes CDR1 SQVTM and CDR2 ANQGSEA. The CDR3 sequence is 10 residues long. Here the CDR3 DNA reads TGCAGCGTTGCTAACTATGGCTACACCTTC. It encodes CSVANYGYTF.

The chain employs TRBV6-6 and TRBJ2-1; D is possibly TRBD2 (6 bases). Trimming cost V 2 bases and J 4 bases, with 9 bases left between them. The CDR3 loop spans 14 amino acids. The germline CDR1 and CDR2 sequences are MNHNY and SVGAGI (reference sequence). The CDR3 nucleotides read TGTGCCAGCAGTTACGGGGGGAATTACAATGAGCAGTTCTTC. It encodes CASSYGGNYNEQFF.

The chain has TRBV28 and TRBJ1-4; D is perhaps TRBD1 (5 bases). This CDR3 is built from 19 residues. Germline CDR1 is MDHEN and CDR2 is SYDVKM. V was shortened by 6 bases and J by 5 bases, with 28 bases between the two germline ends. CDR3 DNA: TGTGCCAGCAGCCACCCACCCGGCAGGGCCCACAATCCGAATGAAAAACTGTTTTTT. It codes for CASSHPPGRAHNPNEKLFF.

The gene calls are TRBV9 and TRBJ1-4, with D unclear. Germline V gene data show CDR1 as SGDLS and CDR2 as YYNGEE. V lost 3 bases, J lost 4 bases, and 13 bases lay in between. The CDR3 totals 15 residues. The chain's CDR3 is CASSAEGNFNEKLFF. The CDR3 DNA is TGTGCCAGCAGCGCCGAGGGTAACTTTAATGAAAAACTGTTTTTT.

The CDR3 loop is CASSSSRREDEQFF. The CDR3 DNA reads as TGTGCCAGCAGCTCCTCTAGACGGGAGGACGAGCAGTTCTTC. The V call is TRBV11-2, the J call TRBJ2-1, with 7 positions matching TRBD2. V shed 4 bases and J 10 bases; nucleotides not matched to a gene: 10. This CDR3 comprises 14 residues. The germline V gene has CDR1 SGHAT and CDR2 FQNNGV.

V usage is TRBV7-9 and J usage is TRBJ2-3; D gene ambiguous. V lost 0 bases, J lost 0 bases, and 10 bases lay in between. The CDR3 extends over 16 amino acids. Per germline, CDR1 SEHNR and CDR2 FQNEAQ (reference sequence). CDR3 loop: CASSLAGSVSTDTQYF. Here the CDR3 DNA reads TGTGCCAGCAGCTTAGCCGGTTCAGTAAGCACAGATACGCAGTATTTT.

J is TRBJ1-5 and V is TRBV20-1; no definite D call. Germline CDR1 is DFQATT and CDR2 is SNEGSKA (reference sequence). The CDR3 runs 12 residues. Trimming cost V 2 bases and J 5 bases, with 7 bases left between them. The CDR3 sequence: CSARTGYQPQHF. Written as DNA, the CDR3 is TGCAGTGCTAGAACGGGATATCAGCCCCAGCATTTT.